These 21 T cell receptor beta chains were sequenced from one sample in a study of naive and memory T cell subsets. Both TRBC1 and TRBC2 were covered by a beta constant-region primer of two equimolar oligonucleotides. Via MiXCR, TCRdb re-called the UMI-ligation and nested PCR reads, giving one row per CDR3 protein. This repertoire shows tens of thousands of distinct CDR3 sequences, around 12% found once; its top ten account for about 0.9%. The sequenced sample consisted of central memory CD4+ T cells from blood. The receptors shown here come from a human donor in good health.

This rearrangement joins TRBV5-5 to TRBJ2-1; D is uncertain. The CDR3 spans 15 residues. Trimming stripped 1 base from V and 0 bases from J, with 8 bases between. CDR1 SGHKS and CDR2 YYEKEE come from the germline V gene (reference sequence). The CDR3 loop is CASSLTVSSYNEQFF. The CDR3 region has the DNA TGTGCCAGCAGCTTGACGGTTAGCTCCTACAATGAGCAGTTCTTC.

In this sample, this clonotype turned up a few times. This CDR3 is CAISQGPFSGNTIYF. In nucleotides, the CDR3 is TGTGCCATCAGTCAAGGGCCCTTCTCTGGAAACACCATATATTTT. The chain couples TRBV10-3 to TRBJ1-3; D is uncertain. From germline, CDR1 is ENHRY and CDR2 SYGVKD. Trimming removed 5 bases at V and 0 bases at J, with 11 bases between. CDR3 size: 15 residues.

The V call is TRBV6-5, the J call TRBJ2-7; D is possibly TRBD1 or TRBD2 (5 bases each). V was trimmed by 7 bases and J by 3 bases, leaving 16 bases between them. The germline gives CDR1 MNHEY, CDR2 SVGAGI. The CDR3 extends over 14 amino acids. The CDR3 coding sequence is TGTGCCAGCACCAACTTAGGGACCGACTACGAGCAGTACTTC. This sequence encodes CASTNLGTDYEQYF.

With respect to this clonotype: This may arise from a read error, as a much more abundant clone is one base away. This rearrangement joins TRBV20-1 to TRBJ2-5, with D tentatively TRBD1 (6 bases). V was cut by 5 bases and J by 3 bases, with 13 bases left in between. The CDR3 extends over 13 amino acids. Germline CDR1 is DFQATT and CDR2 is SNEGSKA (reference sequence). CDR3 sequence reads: CSADRDTKETQYF. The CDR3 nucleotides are TGCAGTGCTGACCGGGACACCAAAGAGACCCAGTACTTC.

CDR3 DNA: TGTGCCAGCAGCTTAGCGGGACCCCACTACGAGCAGTACTTC. The encoded protein is CASSLAGPHYEQYF. The gene calls are TRBV11-2 and TRBJ2-7, with D perhaps TRBD1 or TRBD2 (5 bases each). CDR1 and CDR2 (germline): SGHAT, FQNNGV. The V end was cut by 1 base, the J end by 3 bases, with 10 bases between. The CDR3 covers 14 residues. Complete variable domain (other parts from reference TRBV11-2 and TRBJ2-7): EAGVAQSPRYKIIEKRQSVAFWCNPISGHATLYWYQQILGQGPKLLIQFQNNGVVDDSQLPKDRFSAERLKGVDSTLKIQPAKLEDSAVYLCASSLAGPHYEQYFGPGTRLTVT.

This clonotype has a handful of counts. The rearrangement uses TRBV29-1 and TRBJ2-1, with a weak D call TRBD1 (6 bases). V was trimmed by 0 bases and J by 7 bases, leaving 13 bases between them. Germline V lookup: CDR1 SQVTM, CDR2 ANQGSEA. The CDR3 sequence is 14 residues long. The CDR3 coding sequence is TGCAGCGTTGAAGACTCACAGGGTTGGAATGAGCAGTTCTTC. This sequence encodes CSVEDSQGWNEQFF.

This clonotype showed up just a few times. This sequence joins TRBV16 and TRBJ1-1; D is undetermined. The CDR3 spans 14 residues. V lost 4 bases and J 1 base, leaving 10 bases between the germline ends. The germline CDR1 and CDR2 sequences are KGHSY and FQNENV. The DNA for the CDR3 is TGTGCCAGCAGCCCCCGGGCACGGAACACTGAAGCTTTCTTT. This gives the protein CASSPRARNTEAFF.

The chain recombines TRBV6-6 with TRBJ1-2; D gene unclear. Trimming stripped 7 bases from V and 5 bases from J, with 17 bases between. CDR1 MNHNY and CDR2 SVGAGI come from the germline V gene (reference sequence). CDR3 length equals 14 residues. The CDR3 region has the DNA TGTGCCAGCACCTACGAAGCCGGAGAATATGGCTACACCTTC. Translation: CASTYEAGEYGYTF.

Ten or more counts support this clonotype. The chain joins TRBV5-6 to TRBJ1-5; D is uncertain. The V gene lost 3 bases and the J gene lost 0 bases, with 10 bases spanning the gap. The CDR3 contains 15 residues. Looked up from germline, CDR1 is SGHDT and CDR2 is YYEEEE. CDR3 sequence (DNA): TGTGCCAGCAGCTCCACACCTTATAGCAATCAGCCCCAGCATTTT. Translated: CASSSTPYSNQPQHF.

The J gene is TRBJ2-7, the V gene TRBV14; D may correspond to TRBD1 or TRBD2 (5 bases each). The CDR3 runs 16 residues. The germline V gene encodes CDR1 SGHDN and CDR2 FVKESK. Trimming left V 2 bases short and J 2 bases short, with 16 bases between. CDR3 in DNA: TGTGCCAGCAGCCAACCTCCGGGGTTGGGGCCCTACGAGCAGTACTTC. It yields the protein CASSQPPGLGPYEQYF.

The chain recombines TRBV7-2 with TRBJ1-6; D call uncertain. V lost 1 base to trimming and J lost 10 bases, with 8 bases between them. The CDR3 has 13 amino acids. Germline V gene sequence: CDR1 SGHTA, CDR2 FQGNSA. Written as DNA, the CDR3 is TGTGCCAGCAGCTTAGATCTGGGGTCACCCCTCCACTTT. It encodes CASSLDLGSPLHF.

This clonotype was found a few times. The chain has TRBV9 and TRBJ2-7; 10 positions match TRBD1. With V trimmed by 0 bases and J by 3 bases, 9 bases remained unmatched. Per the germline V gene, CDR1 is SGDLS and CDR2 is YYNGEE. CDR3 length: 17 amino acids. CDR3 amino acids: CASSVGFRGQGIYEQYF. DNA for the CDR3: TGTGCCAGCAGCGTAGGTTTTCGGGGACAGGGGATCTACGAGCAGTACTTC.

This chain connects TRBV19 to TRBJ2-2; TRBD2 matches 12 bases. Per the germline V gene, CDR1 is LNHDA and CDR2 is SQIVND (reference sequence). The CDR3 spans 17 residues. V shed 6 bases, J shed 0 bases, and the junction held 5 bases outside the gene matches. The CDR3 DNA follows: TGTGCCAGTAGCCAAGGACTAGCGGGATCGAACACCGGGGAGCTGTTTTTT. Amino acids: CASSQGLAGSNTGELFF.

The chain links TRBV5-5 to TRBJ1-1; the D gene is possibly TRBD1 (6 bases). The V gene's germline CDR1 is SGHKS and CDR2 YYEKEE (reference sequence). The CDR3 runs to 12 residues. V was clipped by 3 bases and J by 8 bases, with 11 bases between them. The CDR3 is CASSWGGEEAFF. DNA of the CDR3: TGTGCCAGCAGCTGGGGGGGCGAGGAAGCTTTCTTT.

This CDR3 reads CASRGDGGQPQHF. CDR3 DNA: TGTGCCAGCAGGGGAGATGGGGGTCAGCCCCAGCATTTT. V gene TRBV2 combines with J gene TRBJ1-5, with D possibly matching TRBD1 (5 bases). This CDR3 has 13 residues. Germline-derived CDR1 and CDR2 are SNHLY and FYNNEI. Between the trimmed V and J ends, which lost 6 bases and 6 bases, there was a span of 12 bases.

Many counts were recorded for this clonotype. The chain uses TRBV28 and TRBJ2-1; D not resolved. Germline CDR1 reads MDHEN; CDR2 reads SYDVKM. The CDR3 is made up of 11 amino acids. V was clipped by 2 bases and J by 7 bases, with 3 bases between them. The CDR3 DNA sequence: TGTGCCAGCAGTTTAAGGAATGAGCAGTTCTTC. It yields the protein CASSLRNEQFF.

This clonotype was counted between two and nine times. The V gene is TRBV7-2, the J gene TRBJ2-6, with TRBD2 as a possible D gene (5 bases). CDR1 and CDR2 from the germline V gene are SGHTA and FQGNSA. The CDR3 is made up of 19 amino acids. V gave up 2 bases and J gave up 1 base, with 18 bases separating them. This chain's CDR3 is CASSLLAPPKRSGANVLTF. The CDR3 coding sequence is TGTGCCAGCAGCTTACTAGCCCCCCCTAAGAGGTCTGGGGCCAACGTCCTGACTTTC.

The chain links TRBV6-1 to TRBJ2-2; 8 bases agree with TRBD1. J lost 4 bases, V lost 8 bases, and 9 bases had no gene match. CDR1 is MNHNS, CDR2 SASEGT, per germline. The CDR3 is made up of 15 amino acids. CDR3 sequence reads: CASPQGDRLTGELFF. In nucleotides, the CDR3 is TGTGCCAGCCCACAGGGGGACAGGCTCACCGGGGAGCTGTTTTTT.

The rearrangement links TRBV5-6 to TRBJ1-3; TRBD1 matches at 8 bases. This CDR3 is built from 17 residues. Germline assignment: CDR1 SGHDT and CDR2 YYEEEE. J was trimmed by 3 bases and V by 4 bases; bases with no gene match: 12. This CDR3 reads CASSLPQGASLGNTIYF. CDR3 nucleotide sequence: TGTGCCAGCAGCCTACCTCAGGGGGCATCTCTTGGAAACACCATATATTTT.

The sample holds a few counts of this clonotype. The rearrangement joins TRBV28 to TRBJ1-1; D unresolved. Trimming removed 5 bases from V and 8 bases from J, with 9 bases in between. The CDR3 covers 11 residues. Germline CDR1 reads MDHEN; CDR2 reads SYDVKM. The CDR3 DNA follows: TGTGCCAGCAGTCCCCGGAGAGAAGCTTTCTTT. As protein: CASSPRREAFF. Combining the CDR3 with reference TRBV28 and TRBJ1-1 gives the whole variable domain DVKVTQSSRYLVKRTGEKVFLECVQDMDHENMFWYRQDPGLGLRLIYFSYDVKMKEKGDIPEGYSVSREKKERFSLILESASTNQTSMYLCASSPRREAFFGQGTRLTVV.

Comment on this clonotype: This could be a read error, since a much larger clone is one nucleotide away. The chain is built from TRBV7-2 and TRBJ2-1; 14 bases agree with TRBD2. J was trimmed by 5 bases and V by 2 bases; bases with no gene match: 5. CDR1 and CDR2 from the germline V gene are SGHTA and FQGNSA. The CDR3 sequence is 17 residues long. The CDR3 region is CASSLFGTSGSHNEQFF. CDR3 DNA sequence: TGTGCCAGCAGCTTATTCGGGACTAGCGGGAGCCACAATGAGCAGTTCTTC.